Following are 29 T cell receptor beta chains from one sample sequenced in a study of blood T cell repertoires in COVID-19. Sequencing used immunoSEQ multiplex PCR; TCRdb keeps in-frame clones, though not all of them. The data show some 170,000 clones, approximately 86% seen once. The sample was peripheral blood. The receptors stem from a woman aged 45 to 65 with acute or convalescent COVID-19.

In this sample, this clone turned up a few times. The same CDR3 can be traced to other DNA sequences in this sample. The chain uses TRBV5-4 and TRBJ2-2, with D tentatively TRBD2 (6 bases). This CDR3 is built from 14 residues. Germline CDR1 SGHNT, CDR2 YYREEE (reference sequence). V was clipped by 2 bases and J by 5 bases, with 10 bases between them. CDR3 amino acids: CASSLAGGTGELFF. The CDR3 DNA reads as TGTGCCAGCAGCTTAGCGGGCGGGACCGGGGAGCTGTTTTTT.

This chain links TRBV5-1 with TRBJ1-5; D is undetermined. CDR3 length equals 14 residues. The germline V and J ends were trimmed by 2 bases and 6 bases, with 12 bases remaining between them. Germline V gives CDR1 SGHRS, CDR2 YFSETQ. This CDR3 is CASSLSGGGQPQHF. The DNA for the CDR3 is TGCGCCAGCAGCTTATCGGGCGGAGGTCAGCCCCAGCATTTT.

The chain links TRBV4-1 to TRBJ2-5; D not resolved. With 0 bases removed from V and 4 bases from J, the gap between germline ends came to 6 bases. The V gene's germline CDR1 is MGHRA and CDR2 YSYEKL. The CDR3 is 13 amino acids. This chain's CDR3 is CASSQDGRETQYF. The CDR3, as DNA: TGCGCCAGCAGCCAAGATGGGCGAGAGACCCAGTACTTC.

V gene TRBV7-9 combines with J gene TRBJ2-7; 10 nucleotides match TRBD1. V lost 4 bases to trimming and J lost 4 bases; unmatched junction nucleotides: 10. The CDR3 contains 16 residues. Germline CDR1 and CDR2: SEHNR and FQNEAQ (reference sequence). CDR3 loop: CASSSTGGAKSYEQYF. CDR3 DNA: TGTGCCAGCAGCTCGACAGGGGGCGCTAAGTCTTACGAGCAGTACTTC.

This clone was found a few times. The V call is TRBV7-2, the J call TRBJ1-2; 9 bases fit TRBD1. V lost 1 base and J lost 6; bases outside the gene matches: 6. Per the germline V gene, CDR1 is SGHTA and CDR2 is FQGNSA. The CDR3 is made up of 15 amino acids. CDR3 loop: CASSLGTGGYDGYTF. CDR3 sequence (DNA): TGTGCCAGCAGCTTAGGCACAGGGGGCTATGATGGCTACACCTTC. Full variable domain (rest looked up from reference TRBV7-2 and TRBJ1-2): GAGVSQSPSNKVTEKGKDVELRCDPISGHTALYWYRQSLGQGLEFLIYFQGNSAPDKSGLPSDRFSAERTGGSVSTLTIQRTQQEDSAVYLCASSLGTGGYDGYTFGSGTRLTVV.

The J gene is TRBJ1-3, the V gene TRBV29-1; no clear D gene. Trimming cost V 2 bases and J 4 bases, with 6 bases left between them. Germline CDR1 and CDR2: SQVTM and ANQGSEA. This CDR3 has 12 amino acids. CDR3 amino acids: CSVETGGNTIYF. The CDR3 DNA reads TGCAGCGTTGAAACGGGGGGAAACACCATATATTTT.

V usage is TRBV9 and J usage is TRBJ2-3, with D unresolved. V was pared by 4 bases and J by 0 bases, with 9 bases between. CDR1 SGDLS and CDR2 YYNGEE come from the germline V gene. This CDR3 comprises 14 residues. The CDR3 sequence: CASSRSTSTDTQYF. For the CDR3, the DNA is TGTGCCAGCAGCAGGTCGACTAGCACAGATACGCAGTATTTT.

The chain couples TRBV6-5 to TRBJ2-2, with D perhaps TRBD1 (6 bases). The germline CDR1 and CDR2 sequences are MNHEY and SVGAGI. The CDR3 spans 15 residues. Trimming cost V 2 bases and J 5 bases, with 12 bases left between them. The DNA of the CDR3 is TGTGCCAGCAGTTACGGGGCAGGGGCTACCGGGGAGCTGTTTTTT. Translation gives CASSYGAGATGELFF.

This chain connects TRBV11-2 to TRBJ2-7; 13 bases are shared with TRBD2. CDR3 length equals 18 residues. The germline gives CDR1 SGHAT, CDR2 FQNNGV. The V segment lost 1 base and the J segment 3 bases; nucleotides outside the gene matches: 9. CDR3 nucleotide sequence: TGTGCCAGCAGCTTAGGCCCACTAGCGGGGGGGCCCCTCTACGAGCAGTACTTC. It is translated as CASSLGPLAGGPLYEQYF.

V and J are TRBV18 and TRBJ2-1; 13 bases match TRBD2. V gave up 3 bases and J gave up 1 base; unmatched junction bases: 3. Looked up from germline, CDR1 is KGHSH and CDR2 is LQKENI. CDR3 length: 17 residues. The CDR3 coding sequence is TGTGCCAGCTCACCCGGACTAGCGGGAGTATCCTACAATGAGCAGTTCTTC. Translated, it gives CASSPGLAGVSYNEQFF.

The chain couples TRBV18 to TRBJ2-3, with D possibly matching TRBD2 (5 bases). The V gene's germline CDR1 is KGHSH and CDR2 LQKENI. Trimming left V 3 bases short and J 3 bases short, with 10 bases between. The CDR3 is 14 residues long. As DNA, the CDR3 is TGTGCCAGCTCACCGGGAGAGAGGACAGATACGCAGTATTTT. As protein: CASSPGERTDTQYF. The full variable domain, with the rest looked up from reference TRBV18 and TRBJ2-3, is NAGVMQNPRHLVRRRGQEARLRCSPMKGHSHVYWYRQLPEEGLKFMVYLQKENIIDESGMPKERFSAEFPKEGPSILRIQQVVRGDSAAYFCASSPGERTDTQYFGPGTRLTVL.

The chain is built from TRBV6-6 and TRBJ2-3; the match to TRBD2 covers 7 bases. This CDR3 contains 17 residues. Trimming took 5 bases from V and 1 from J; bases not matched to a gene: 12. Germline CDR1 is MNHNY and CDR2 is SVGAGI (reference sequence). The CDR3 reads CASSRRPGTKGTDTQYF. CDR3 DNA: TGTGCCAGCAGTCGCCGCCCCGGGACTAAGGGCACAGATACGCAGTATTTT.

This rearrangement joins TRBV2 to TRBJ1-3; D ambiguous. Trimming pared 1 base from V and 0 bases from J, leaving 10 bases between. The germline gives CDR1 SNHLY, CDR2 FYNNEI. The CDR3 length is 16 residues. CDR3: CASSEGLLSSGNTIYF. CDR3 sequence (DNA): TGTGCCAGCAGTGAAGGCCTGCTCAGCTCTGGAAACACCATATATTTT.

This clone was seen only once. The rearrangement links TRBV7-9 to TRBJ1-2; D not certain. V lost 3 bases, J lost 6 bases, and 14 bases lay in between. The CDR3 runs to 14 residues. CDR1 is SEHNR and CDR2 is FQNEAQ in the germline V gene (reference sequence). Here the CDR3 DNA reads TGTGCCAGCAGCTTGGGCGGGTCCTCCCATGGCTACACCTTC. It encodes CASSLGGSSHGYTF.

The J gene is TRBJ1-5, the V gene TRBV5-6; the D is unclear. V gave up 3 bases and J gave up 1 base, with 11 bases separating them. CDR1 SGHDT and CDR2 YYEEEE come from the germline V gene. This CDR3 has 15 amino acids. The CDR3 coding sequence is TGTGCCAGCAGCTCGGCGGTGGAGAGCAATCAGCCCCAGCATTTT. Encoded protein: CASSSAVESNQPQHF.

The chain employs TRBV24-1 and TRBJ1-1, with TRBD1 identical over 11 bases. In germline, CDR1 is KGHDR, CDR2 SFDVKD. Trimming cost V 1 base and J 2 bases; bases outside gene matches: 8. This CDR3 region has 18 residues. In nucleotides, the CDR3 is TGTGCCACCAGTGATTTAGGGGCCGGGACAGGGGGAAACACTGAAGCTTTCTTT. Translation gives CATSDLGAGTGGNTEAFF.

The V call is TRBV30, the J call TRBJ1-2; 7 bases match TRBD1. The CDR3 covers 13 residues. Trimming at V came to 3 bases and at J to 0 bases, leaving 1 base not matched to a gene. Germline CDR1 and CDR2: GTSNPN and SVGIG (reference sequence). The CDR3 reads CAWRDRTNYGYTF. Written as DNA, the CDR3 is TGTGCCTGGAGGGACAGGACTAACTATGGCTACACCTTC.

This sequence joins TRBV7-2 and TRBJ2-1, with 7 positions matching TRBD1. Trimming cost V 2 bases and J 4 bases; bases outside gene matches: 8. Germline assignment: CDR1 SGHTA and CDR2 FQGNSA. CDR3 size: 16 residues. The CDR3 DNA is TGTGCCAGCAGCTTAACCCTGACAGGGTTTTACAATGAGCAGTTCTTC. This translates into CASSLTLTGFYNEQFF.

This chain uses TRBV5-1 with TRBJ1-1; maybe TRBD1 (5 bases). Trimming left V 6 bases short and J 1 base short, with 10 bases between. CDR1 is SGHRS, CDR2 YFSETQ, per germline. CDR3 size: 13 residues. CDR3: CASTLGENTEAFF. The CDR3 DNA sequence: TGCGCCAGCACCCTAGGGGAGAACACTGAAGCTTTCTTT.

This clone was seen only once. The V and J genes are TRBV10-3 and TRBJ1-2, with 11 bases fitting TRBD1. Germline values: CDR1 ENHRY, CDR2 SYGVKD. The junction had 7 bases not matched to a gene; V was cut back by 3 bases and J by 4 bases. The CDR3 spans 16 residues. The CDR3 DNA reads as TGTGCCATCAGTGAAGGGGGACAGGGGGAAAGCTATGGCTACACCTTC. Its protein product is CAISEGGQGESYGYTF.

The rearrangement links TRBV9 to TRBJ2-3; 11 positions match TRBD2. This CDR3 has 16 residues. V was clipped by 0 bases and J by 3 bases; unmatched bases: 3. Germline loops: CDR1 SGDLS, CDR2 YYNGEE. CDR3 sequence reads: CASSVGASGRTDTQYF. The CDR3 DNA is TGTGCCAGCAGCGTAGGCGCTAGCGGGAGGACAGATACGCAGTATTTT. The full variable domain, in which reference TRBV9 and TRBJ2-3 provide the parts outside the CDR3, is DSGVTQTPKHLITATGQRVTLRCSPRSGDLSVYWYQQSLDQGLQFLIQYYNGEERAKGNILERFSAQQFPDLHSELNLSSLELGDSALYFCASSVGASGRTDTQYFGPGTRLTVL.

The chain couples TRBV3-1 (or the pseudogene TRBV3-2) to TRBJ1-1; 7 nucleotides match TRBD1. Germline V gene sequence: CDR1 LGHDT, CDR2 YNNKEL (reference sequence). After removal of 6 bases from V and 8 bases from J, the junction contained 9 bases not matched to a gene. There are 13 residues in the CDR3. The chain's CDR3 is CASRPQGLDEAFF. Here the CDR3 DNA reads TGTGCCAGCAGACCACAGGGGCTCGACGAAGCTTTCTTT.

J is TRBJ2-1 and V is TRBV19; 8 bases fit TRBD2. The CDR3 spans 15 residues. V shed 5 bases and J 6 bases; nucleotides not matched to a gene: 9. From germline, CDR1 is LNHDA and CDR2 SQIVND (reference sequence). The CDR3 DNA is TGTGCCAGTAGTCCCCCGCGGGGGGCGGCCAATGAGCAGTTCTTC. Protein product: CASSPPRGAANEQFF.

The chain combines TRBV11-2 with TRBJ2-2; TRBD1 is a possible D gene (6 bases). V was pared by 2 bases and J by 1 base, with 8 bases between. Germline V lookup: CDR1 SGHAT, CDR2 FQNNGV. This CDR3 comprises 15 residues. The CDR3 DNA reads as TGTGCCAGCAGCTTACAGGGGTGGAACACCGGGGAGCTGTTTTTT. Protein sequence: CASSLQGWNTGELFF.

V and J are TRBV7-2 and TRBJ2-1; 9 bases line up with TRBD2. The CDR3 has 15 residues. V shed 6 bases and J 4 bases; nucleotides not matched to a gene: 7. The germline V gene has CDR1 SGHTA and CDR2 FQGNSA. The DNA for the CDR3 is TGTGCCAGCAGGTTTTATAGCGGGGGTTACAATGAGCAGTTCTTC. Translation: CASRFYSGGYNEQFF.

The chain recombines TRBV6-2 or TRBV6-3 with TRBJ2-2; 7 bases align to TRBD1. CDR3 size: 16 residues. With V trimmed by 5 bases and J by 2 bases, 8 bases remained unmatched. The germline V gene has CDR1 MNHEY and CDR2 SVGEGT. CDR3: CASSHGTATNTGELFF. The CDR3 region has the DNA TGTGCCAGCAGTCACGGGACAGCTACAAACACCGGGGAGCTGTTTTTT.

This chain connects TRBV7-3 to TRBJ2-5, with 8 bases identical to TRBD1. Unmatched junction bases numbered 5, after V lost 0 bases and J lost 5 bases. The germline V gene encodes CDR1 SGHTA and CDR2 FQGTGA. CDR3 size: 15 residues. The CDR3 DNA sequence: TGTGCCAGCAGCTTAACCGGACAGGGAGAGGAGACCCAGTACTTC. The encoded protein is CASSLTGQGEETQYF.

The sample holds a few counts of this clone. The rearrangement joins TRBV7-2 to TRBJ2-4; 7 bases map to TRBD2. The germline V gene has CDR1 SGHTA and CDR2 FQGNSA. J was trimmed by 9 bases and V by 5 bases; bases with no gene match: 4. The CDR3 sequence is 12 residues long. The CDR3 is CASSLGGIIQYF. As DNA, the CDR3 is TGTGCCAGCAGCCTGGGGGGGATCATTCAGTACTTC.

This chain joins TRBV29-1 and TRBJ1-2; 10 bases are shared with TRBD1. The CDR3 length is 14 residues. Germline assignment: CDR1 SQVTM and CDR2 ANQGSEA. Trimming took 4 bases from V and 7 from J; bases not matched to a gene: 9. This chain's CDR3 is CSVGGGQGLGGYTF. The CDR3 DNA reads TGCAGCGTTGGAGGGGGACAGGGGTTGGGTGGCTACACCTTC.